These 29 T cell receptor beta chains share one sample of origin, sequenced in a study of blood T cell repertoires in COVID-19. Libraries were prepared by immunoSEQ multiplex PCR; TCRdb keeps only in-frame clonotypes and omits some of them. The table includes just under 95,000 clones, around 80% detected once. The sample comprised peripheral blood. The source of these receptors is a human donor in a cohort sampled during active COVID-19.

V is TRBV28 and J is TRBJ2-7; D uncertain. The germline V and J ends were trimmed by 6 bases and 6 bases, with 9 bases remaining between them. The CDR3 sequence is 11 residues long. Germline V gene lookup returns CDR1 MDHEN and CDR2 SYDVKM. The CDR3 sequence is CASSPRSEQYF. The CDR3 DNA is TGTGCCAGCAGCCCTAGGTCCGAGCAGTACTTC.

This clone appeared once. The CDR3 region is CASSHGGRGTEAFF. The CDR3 DNA reads TGTGCCAGCAGTCACGGAGGGCGGGGCACTGAAGCTTTCTTT. V gene TRBV7-9 combines with J gene TRBJ1-1; no definite D call. The V gene's germline CDR1 is SEHNR and CDR2 FQNEAQ (reference sequence). There are 14 residues in the CDR3. V lost 6 bases and J 4 bases, leaving 15 bases between the germline ends. The variable domain in full, completed from reference TRBV7-9 and TRBJ1-1, reads DTGVSQNPRHKITKRGQNVTFRCDPISEHNRLYWYRQTLGQGPEFLTYFQNEAQLEKSRLLSDRFSAERPKGSFSTLEIQRTEQGDSAMYLCASSHGGRGTEAFFGQGTRLTVV.

The chain uses TRBV5-1 and TRBJ1-2; a weak D match, TRBD1 (6 bases). The CDR3 has 16 residues. The V end was cut by 4 bases, the J end by 7 bases, with 23 bases between. Germline V gene lookup returns CDR1 SGHRS and CDR2 YFSETQ. The CDR3 here is CASSPQSGRGGGGYTF. The CDR3 coding sequence is TGCGCCAGCAGCCCCCAGAGTGGCAGGGGTGGCGGTGGCTACACCTTC.

This chain joins TRBV5-1 and TRBJ1-2, with D perhaps TRBD1 (5 bases). Germline assignment: CDR1 SGHRS and CDR2 YFSETQ. V lost 5 bases, J lost 0 bases, and 14 bases lay in between. This CDR3 has 15 amino acids. In DNA form, the CDR3 reads TGCGCCAGCAGTGAAGGGGCCAACACTAACTATGGCTACACCTTC. The encoded protein is CASSEGANTNYGYTF.

This chain joins TRBV5-4 and TRBJ2-5, with D possibly matching TRBD2 (6 bases). Germline CDR1 and CDR2: SGHNT and YYREEE (reference sequence). The CDR3 totals 15 residues. The V end lost 0 bases, the J end lost 4 bases, and 13 bases lay between the germline ends. CDR3 nucleotides: TGTGCCAGCAGCTTGGCGCAGGGAGGCGGAGAGACCCAGTACTTC. Protein: CASSLAQGGGETQYF.

This clone was counted only a few times. V is TRBV14 and J is TRBJ1-4; no definite D call. The CDR3 loop spans 13 amino acids. V shed 6 bases and J shed 6 bases, with 11 bases lying between them. Germline CDR1 and CDR2: SGHDN and FVKESK. CDR3 sequence reads: CASSQSLYEKLFF. In DNA, the CDR3 is TGTGCCAGCAGTCAGTCTTTGTATGAAAAACTGTTTTTT. Filled out from reference TRBV14 and TRBJ1-4, the complete variable domain reads EAGVTQFPSHSVIEKGQTVTLRCDPISGHDNLYWYRRVMGKEIKFLLHFVKESKQDESGMPNNRFLAERTGGTYSTLKVQPAELEDSGVYFCASSQSLYEKLFFGSGTQLSVL.

This clone showed up just a few times. The genes are TRBV19 and TRBJ1-2, with 9 positions matching TRBD1. The CDR3 runs to 15 residues. V was pared by 0 bases and J by 7 bases, with 6 bases of the junction left unmatched. In germline, CDR1 is LNHDA, CDR2 SQIVND (reference sequence). CDR3 nucleotides: TGTGCCAGTAGTATAGACCCGACAGGGGGATTTGGCTACACCTTC. Protein sequence: CASSIDPTGGFGYTF. The entire variable domain, with the rest obtained from reference TRBV19 and TRBJ1-2, is as follows: DGGITQSPKYLFRKEGQNVTLSCEQNLNHDAMYWYRQDPGQGLRLIYYSQIVNDFQKGDIAEGYSVSREKKESFPLTVTSAQKNPTAFYLCASSIDPTGGFGYTFGSGTRLTVV.

This clone was seen just once. This chain uses TRBV9 with TRBJ2-3; tentative D call: TRBD1 (6 bases). The CDR3 loop spans 15 amino acids. The V end was cut by 0 bases, the J end by 2 bases, with 10 bases between. CDR1 and CDR2 from the germline V gene are SGDLS and YYNGEE. DNA for the CDR3: TGTGCCAGCAGCGTAGGGGGGCACCACACAGATACGCAGTATTTT. It translates to CASSVGGHHTDTQYF.

This clone appeared a single time. The chain joins TRBV10-3 to TRBJ1-3; perhaps TRBD1 as D (5 bases). Looked up from germline, CDR1 is ENHRY and CDR2 is SYGVKD. The V and J ends lost 4 bases and 0 bases respectively, with 13 bases between them. This CDR3 comprises 16 residues. The CDR3 DNA follows: TGTGCCATCAGTGTGGCAGTGGGGGGCTCTGGAAACACCATATATTTT. It encodes CAISVAVGGSGNTIYF.

The V gene is TRBV24-1, the J gene TRBJ1-3; D is possibly TRBD1 (5 bases). Trimming cost V 8 bases and J 0 bases, with 19 bases left between them. The CDR3 consists of 17 residues. CDR1 and CDR2 from the germline V gene are KGHDR and SFDVKD. The CDR3 DNA follows: TGTGCCACCAATCTTCCGAGACAGTGTAGCTCTGGAAACACCATATATTTT. It codes for CATNLPRQCSSGNTIYF.

The chain uses TRBV2 and TRBJ2-4; a possible D gene is TRBD2 (6 bases). V was cut by 7 bases and J by 6 bases, with 10 bases left in between. CDR1 and CDR2 (germline): SNHLY, FYNNEI. The CDR3 contains 12 residues. The CDR3 loop is CASTREANIQYF. Written as DNA, the CDR3 is TGTGCCAGCACCAGGGAGGCAAACATTCAGTACTTC.

The chain is built from TRBV18 and TRBJ2-7; possible D gene TRBD2, 6 bases. V shed 3 bases and J shed 2 bases, with 14 bases lying between them. This CDR3 has 15 residues. Per the germline V gene, CDR1 is KGHSH and CDR2 is LQKENI. CDR3 residues: CASSPTRGSPYEQYF. CDR3 coding DNA: TGTGCCAGCTCACCGACACGGGGGTCCCCCTACGAGCAGTACTTC.

The chain combines TRBV11-2 with TRBJ1-1, with no clear D. Trimming shortened V by 2 bases and J by 2 bases, and 6 bases separated the two germline ends. Germline V CDR1 and CDR2: SGHAT, FQNNGV. The CDR3 has 13 residues. This CDR3 reads CASSLQDNTEAFF. The DNA of the CDR3 is TGTGCCAGCAGCTTACAGGATAACACTGAAGCTTTCTTT. The complete variable domain, with remaining parts taken from reference TRBV11-2 and TRBJ1-1, reads EAGVAQSPRYKIIEKRQSVAFWCNPISGHATLYWYQQILGQGPKLLIQFQNNGVVDDSQLPKDRFSAERLKGVDSTLKIQPAKLEDSAVYLCASSLQDNTEAFFGQGTRLTVV.

This rearrangement joins TRBV5-6 to TRBJ1-2, with 9 bases identical to TRBD1. CDR3 length equals 15 residues. Looked up from germline, CDR1 is SGHDT and CDR2 is YYEEEE. The J segment lost 2 bases and the V segment lost 4 bases, leaving 6 bases of the junction unmatched. Written as DNA, the CDR3 is TGTGCCAGCAGCCCCTTGACAGGGGGGAACTATGGCTACACCTTC. It codes for CASSPLTGGNYGYTF.

This chain uses TRBV7-9 with TRBJ1-4; D is undetermined. This CDR3 is 14 amino acids long. CDR1 and CDR2 (germline): SEHNR, FQNEAQ (reference sequence). V was pared by 1 base and J by 8 bases, with 11 bases between. CDR3 in DNA: TGTGCCAGCAGCTTAGACTCCAGGAGGGAAAAACTGTTTTTT. It codes for CASSLDSRREKLFF. Using reference TRBV7-9 and TRBJ1-4 for the parts outside the CDR3, the full variable domain is DTGVSQNPRHKITKRGQNVTFRCDPISEHNRLYWYRQTLGQGPEFLTYFQNEAQLEKSRLLSDRFSAERPKGSFSTLEIQRTEQGDSAMYLCASSLDSRREKLFFGSGTQLSVL.

The V call is TRBV24-1, the J call TRBJ2-7; D gene unclear. There are 14 residues in the CDR3. Trimming shortened V by 2 bases and J by 0 bases, and 7 bases separated the two germline ends. CDR1 and CDR2 (germline): KGHDR, SFDVKD. The CDR3 loop reads CATSDSVNSYEQYF. In DNA, the CDR3 is TGTGCCACCAGTGATTCAGTGAACTCCTACGAGCAGTACTTC.

This clone was counted a single time. V usage is TRBV10-3 and J usage is TRBJ2-7; TRBD2 might be the D (6 bases). Germline values: CDR1 ENHRY, CDR2 SYGVKD. Trimming pared 1 base from V and 7 bases from J, leaving 14 bases between. CDR3 length equals 14 residues. CDR3 protein: CAISEFTVGGEQYF. CDR3 sequence (DNA): TGTGCCATCAGTGAGTTTACGGTTGGGGGGGAGCAGTACTTC.

This clone has a handful of counts. The chain links TRBV27 to TRBJ2-1; 7 nucleotides match TRBD2. V shed 5 bases and J 0 bases; nucleotides not matched to a gene: 13. CDR3 length equals 18 residues. Germline assignment: CDR1 MNHEY and CDR2 SMNVEV (reference sequence). The CDR3 sequence is CASSRGFGGMSSYNEQFF. The CDR3 region has the DNA TGTGCCAGCAGTCGGGGGTTCGGGGGGATGAGCTCCTACAATGAGCAGTTCTTC.

This rearrangement joins TRBV10-3 to TRBJ1-6, with 7 bases lining up with TRBD1. The length of the CDR3 is 13 residues. V lost 11 bases and J lost 8; bases outside the gene matches: 9. Germline lookup yields CDR1 ENHRY and CDR2 SYGVKD. Here the CDR3 reads CASSAGTDSPLHF. CDR3 nucleotide sequence: TGTGCCTCATCTGCCGGGACAGATTCACCCCTCCACTTT.

The chain has TRBV6-5 and TRBJ2-6; D remains ambiguous. The CDR3 totals 13 residues. The germline V gene has CDR1 MNHEY and CDR2 SVGAGI. Trimming took 8 bases from V and 5 from J, leaving 10 bases between them. The CDR3, as DNA: TGTGCCAGCTTGGAGTCCTGGGCCAACGTCCTGACTTTC. Amino acid sequence: CASLESWANVLTF.

This sequence joins TRBV19 and TRBJ2-7; TRBD1 agrees at 10 bases. V gave up 4 bases and J gave up 5 bases; unmatched junction bases: 5. The CDR3 covers 14 residues. CDR1 is LNHDA and CDR2 is SQIVND in the germline V gene (reference sequence). The CDR3 DNA sequence: TGTGCCAGTAGTAAGCTGACAGGGGGCAACGAGCAGTACTTC. Its translation: CASSKLTGGNEQYF. Using reference TRBV19 and TRBJ2-7 for the parts outside the CDR3, the full variable domain is DGGITQSPKYLFRKEGQNVTLSCEQNLNHDAMYWYRQDPGQGLRLIYYSQIVNDFQKGDIAEGYSVSREKKESFPLTVTSAQKNPTAFYLCASSKLTGGNEQYFGPGTRLTVT.

Comments on this clone: The sample has other DNA sequences that encode this CDR3 too. V usage is TRBV5-1 and J usage is TRBJ1-1; maybe TRBD1 (5 bases). The CDR3 consists of 13 residues. The V gene's germline CDR1 is SGHRS and CDR2 YFSETQ. With 2 bases removed from V and 0 bases from J, the gap between germline ends came to 5 bases. CDR3 sequence (DNA): TGCGCCAGCAGCTTAGGGGTGAACACTGAAGCTTTCTTT. Residues: CASSLGVNTEAFF.

This chain joins TRBV28 and TRBJ2-7, with D possibly matching TRBD2 (5 bases). The CDR3 is 12 amino acids. V shed 7 bases and J shed 7 bases, with 14 bases lying between them. Germline CDR1 and CDR2: MDHEN and SYDVKM. CDR3 bases: TGTGCCAGCATCTCCCCGAGGGTTGAGCAGTACTTC. Encoded protein: CASISPRVEQYF.

The chain uses TRBV6-1 and TRBJ2-3; TRBD1 is a possible D gene (5 bases). Trimming removed 2 bases at V and 2 bases at J, with 8 bases between. CDR1 and CDR2 from the germline V gene are MNHNS and SASEGT. CDR3 length: 14 amino acids. Here the CDR3 reads CASSESRVTDTQYF. The CDR3 coding sequence is TGTGCCAGCAGTGAAAGCAGGGTCACAGATACGCAGTATTTT.

The rearrangement uses TRBV28 and TRBJ1-5; D might be TRBD1 (5 bases). CDR3 length: 13 amino acids. Germline lookup yields CDR1 MDHEN and CDR2 SYDVKM. V was cut by 6 bases and J by 7 bases, with 13 bases left in between. The CDR3 spells CASRSQGWQPQHF. The CDR3 region has the DNA TGTGCCAGCAGGTCTCAGGGTTGGCAGCCCCAGCATTTT.

The chain links TRBV6-5 to TRBJ1-4; possible D gene TRBD1, 6 bases. Between the trimmed V and J ends, which lost 2 bases and 3 bases, there was a span of 10 bases. The CDR3 extends over 15 amino acids. Per the germline V gene, CDR1 is MNHEY and CDR2 is SVGAGI. The CDR3 nucleotides are TGTGCCAGCAGTTACGCGAACAGGGCTAATGAAAAACTGTTTTTT. Its protein product is CASSYANRANEKLFF.

V is TRBV5-1 and J is TRBJ2-7, with a tentative D call TRBD2 (6 bases). CDR1 is SGHRS and CDR2 is YFSETQ in the germline V gene. CDR3 length equals 14 residues. Trimming removed 4 bases at V and 0 bases at J, with 11 bases between. The CDR3 sequence is CASSGGGVSYEQYF. The CDR3 region has the DNA TGCGCCAGCAGCGGCGGAGGGGTCTCCTACGAGCAGTACTTC.

The chain employs TRBV5-1 and TRBJ2-3, with 8 positions matching TRBD2. V shed 3 bases, J shed 6 bases, and the junction held 9 bases outside the gene matches. The CDR3 covers 15 residues. Germline CDR1 SGHRS, CDR2 YFSETQ. This CDR3 is CASSSASGYGDTQYF. The CDR3 DNA reads TGCGCCAGCAGCTCGGCTAGCGGGTATGGGGATACGCAGTATTTT. The variable domain in full, completed from reference TRBV5-1 and TRBJ2-3, reads KAGVTQTPRYLIKTRGQQVTLSCSPISGHRSVSWYQQTPGQGLQFLFEYFSETQRNKGNFPGRFSGRQFSNSRSEMNVSTLELGDSALYLCASSSASGYGDTQYFGPGTRLTVL.

The chain recombines TRBV6-5 with TRBJ2-7; 8 nucleotides line up with TRBD1. Trimming at V came to 8 bases and at J to 1 base, leaving 7 bases not matched to a gene. The CDR3 covers 14 residues. Germline V lookup: CDR1 MNHEY, CDR2 SVGAGI. This chain's CDR3 is CASDDRGRSYEQYF. CDR3 sequence (DNA): TGTGCCAGCGACGACAGGGGAAGGTCCTACGAGCAGTACTTC.